The next 24 T cell receptor beta chains were all read from a single sample in a study of beta chain features in type 1 diabetes. Investigators reverse transcribed all isolated RNA, so they sequenced expressed TCRB transcripts. TCRdb's table, derived via immunoSEQ multiplex PCR, lists solely in-frame clones and lacks some. The sample holds around 280,000 clones, roughly 8% seen once. The specimen sequenced was central memory CD4+ T cells from blood. The receptors derive from a woman under 30 in good health.

This rearrangement joins TRBV11-3 to TRBJ2-1; perhaps TRBD2 as D (6 bases). The CDR3 totals 16 residues. V was pared by 1 base and J by 5 bases, with 15 bases between. Germline CDR1 SGHNT, CDR2 YENEEA. CDR3 in DNA: TGTGCCAGCAGCTTAGGCGCGGGACGGGAAGACAATGAGCAGTTCTTC. This gives the protein CASSLGAGREDNEQFF.

This clone was counted at least ten times. V is TRBV6-6 and J is TRBJ1-2; maybe TRBD1 (6 bases). This CDR3 is built from 14 residues. Germline CDR1 and CDR2: MNHNY and SVGAGI (reference sequence). The germline V and J ends were trimmed by 6 bases and 8 bases, with 19 bases remaining between them. The CDR3 reads CASRETGQVGGYTF. As DNA, the CDR3 is TGTGCCAGCAGGGAGACAGGCCAAGTTGGGGGCTACACCTTC.

This clone was detected many times. CDR3: CAISRQNEQYF. Written as DNA, the CDR3 is TGTGCCATCTCAAGACAGAACGAGCAGTACTTC. The V call is TRBV6-6, the J call TRBJ2-7; possibly TRBD1 for D (5 bases). This CDR3 has 11 residues. The V end was cut by 10 bases, the J end by 5 bases, with 12 bases between. Germline CDR1 MNHNY, CDR2 SVGAGI (reference sequence).

This clone was found a few times. The rearrangement uses TRBV30 and TRBJ1-5, with D perhaps TRBD1 (6 bases). Germline V gene sequence: CDR1 GTSNPN, CDR2 SVGIG (reference sequence). V was pared by 3 bases and J by 5 bases, with 11 bases between. The CDR3 has 13 amino acids. The CDR3 DNA sequence: TGTGCCTGGAGACAGGGCGGAGATCAGCCCCAGCATTTT. Residues: CAWRQGGDQPQHF. The whole variable domain, filled in from reference TRBV30 and TRBJ1-5, reads SQTIHQWPATLVQPVGSPLSLECTVEGTSNPNLYWYRQAAGRGLQLLFYSVGIGQISSEVPQNLSASRPQDRQFILSSKKLLLSDSGFYLCAWRQGGDQPQHFGDGTRLSIL.

This clone was found a few times. The chain has TRBV7-2 and TRBJ2-7; D unresolved. Germline CDR1 SGHTA, CDR2 FQGNSA. This CDR3 has 13 residues. Trimming cost V 5 bases and J 4 bases, with 12 bases left between them. The CDR3 sequence: CASSPPLTYEQYF. The DNA of the CDR3 is TGTGCCAGCAGCCCGCCTTTAACTTACGAGCAGTACTTC.

The J gene is TRBJ1-4, the V gene TRBV2; 9 positions match TRBD1. There are 15 residues in the CDR3. CDR1 and CDR2 (germline): SNHLY, FYNNEI. With 7 bases clipped from V and 5 bases from J, the junction kept 8 bases outside the gene matches. In DNA, the CDR3 is TGTGCCAGCAAACTAGGACAGGGGATGAATGAAAAACTGTTTTTT. Translated: CASKLGQGMNEKLFF.

This clone showed up many times. The V call is TRBV28, the J call TRBJ2-7, with a possible D match to TRBD1 (5 bases). The CDR3 sequence is 14 residues long. The ends were cut back, 7 bases at V and 6 bases at J, with 19 bases in the middle. Germline V lookup: CDR1 MDHEN, CDR2 SYDVKM. The DNA for the CDR3 is TGTGCCAGCACCGCGGCAGGGCCCGTGGGCGAGCAGTACGTC. It specifies CASTAAGPVGEQYV.

This chain connects TRBV2 to TRBJ2-2, with D hard to call. Germline V gene sequence: CDR1 SNHLY, CDR2 FYNNEI. The ends were cut back, 8 bases at V and 11 bases at J, with 21 bases in the middle. CDR3 size: 14 residues. The CDR3 protein is CASLSGSPAIELFF. The CDR3 region has the DNA TGTGCCAGCCTAAGTGGCAGCCCGGCGATCGAGCTGTTTTTT. The variable domain in full, completed from reference TRBV2 and TRBJ2-2, reads EPEVTQTPSHQVTQMGQEVILRCVPISNHLYFYWYRQILGQKVEFLVSFYNNEISEKSEIFDDQFSVERPDGSNFTLKIRSTKLEDSAMYFCASLSGSPAIELFFGEGSRLTVL.

This clone has a handful of counts. The chain combines TRBV6-5 with TRBJ2-1, with a weak D call TRBD2 (5 bases). CDR1 and CDR2 (germline): MNHEY, SVGAGI. V lost 5 bases and J 15 bases, leaving 14 bases between the germline ends. This CDR3 is built from 11 residues. CDR3 loop: CASSEGRPLFF. In DNA, the CDR3 is TGTGCCAGCAGTGAGGGCCGTCCACTGTTCTTC.

This clone was found a few times. The V and J genes are TRBV11-3 and TRBJ2-5; 9 nucleotides match TRBD2. Unmatched junction bases numbered 14, after V lost 5 bases and J lost 7 bases. Germline V gene data show CDR1 as SGHNT and CDR2 as YENEEA. The CDR3 length is 16 residues. CDR3 protein: CASSRSSGSGPATQYF. The CDR3 DNA follows: TGTGCCAGCAGCCGAAGTAGCGGGAGTGGCCCCGCGACCCAGTACTTC. The variable domain in full, with the rest retrieved from reference TRBV11-3 and TRBJ2-5, is EAGVVQSPRYKIIEKKQPVAFWCNPISGHNTLYWYLQNLGQGPELLIRYENEEAVDDSQLPKDRFSAERLKGVDSTLKIQPAELGDSAVYLCASSRSSGSGPATQYFGPGTRLLVL.

This clone appeared a single time. The V call is TRBV15, the J call TRBJ1-6; D call uncertain. The CDR3 runs 15 residues. Germline CDR1 and CDR2: LNHNV and YYDKDF (reference sequence). The V end lost 0 bases, the J end lost 6 bases, and 9 bases lay between the germline ends. Here the CDR3 DNA reads TGTGCCACCAGCAGAGAAGTTATTAGTAATTCACCCCTCCACTTT. Translated: CATSREVISNSPLHF.

The chain combines TRBV19 with TRBJ2-3; D remains unclear. Deletions cut 5 bases from V and 2 bases from J, with 8 bases between. Per the germline V gene, CDR1 is LNHDA and CDR2 is SQIVND (reference sequence). This CDR3 contains 13 residues. For the CDR3, the DNA is TGTGCCAGTAGTGATCAGCTCACAGATACGCAGTATTTT. The encoded protein is CASSDQLTDTQYF.

This clone was found a few times. The same CDR3 is also encoded by other DNA sequences in this sample. The chain joins TRBV5-1 to TRBJ2-2; D might be TRBD2 (6 bases). The V gene lost 3 bases and the J gene lost 0 bases, with 9 bases spanning the gap. Germline V gene lookup returns CDR1 SGHRS and CDR2 YFSETQ. The length of the CDR3 is 15 residues. Here the CDR3 reads CASSYGTSNTGELFF. The CDR3 bases are TGCGCCAGCAGCTACGGGACTTCGAACACCGGGGAGCTGTTTTTT.

The gene calls are TRBV15 and TRBJ2-3; D gene ambiguous. The CDR3 is made up of 17 amino acids. The V gene's germline CDR1 is LNHNV and CDR2 YYDKDF (reference sequence). V was cut by 3 bases and J by 0 bases, with 16 bases left in between. CDR3 bases: TGTGCCACCAGCAGTACCCCCGGAAGCCTGAGCACAGATACGCAGTATTTT. Its translation: CATSSTPGSLSTDTQYF.

This clone has only a few counts. The V gene is TRBV5-4, the J gene TRBJ1-4; D is ambiguous. The CDR3 has 15 residues. Per the germline V gene, CDR1 is SGHNT and CDR2 is YYREEE (reference sequence). V gave up 4 bases and J gave up 10 bases, with 20 bases separating them. The CDR3, as DNA: TGTGCCAGCAGCGAACCGGGAGGAGGGAGTGTAAAACTGTTTTTT. Its translation: CASSEPGGGSVKLFF.

This clone turned up a few times. J is TRBJ1-5 and V is TRBV2, with a weak D call TRBD1 (5 bases). The V end was cut by 6 bases, the J end by 7 bases, with 19 bases between. The germline gives CDR1 SNHLY, CDR2 FYNNEI. This CDR3 is 15 amino acids long. CDR3 coding DNA: TGTGCCAGCAGGGGCCGTGAGGGGCTGGGGCAGCCCCAGCATTTT. This translates into CASRGREGLGQPQHF.

The genes are TRBV18 and TRBJ1-2, with no clear D. The CDR3 has 10 residues. In germline, CDR1 is KGHSH, CDR2 LQKENI. The V gene lost 7 bases and the J gene lost 8 bases, with 8 bases spanning the gap. The CDR3 spells CASYSDGYTF. CDR3 DNA sequence: TGTGCCAGCTACAGTGACGGCTACACCTTC.

The chain employs TRBV11-2 and TRBJ2-1; TRBD2 matches 15 bases. The CDR3 contains 18 residues. Looked up from germline, CDR1 is SGHAT and CDR2 is FQNNGV. Trimming removed 4 bases from V and 1 base from J; junction bases left unmatched: 5. CDR3 residues: CASSWTSGGAGSYNEQFF. DNA for the CDR3: TGTGCCAGCAGCTGGACTAGCGGGGGGGCCGGGTCCTACAATGAGCAGTTCTTC.

This rearrangement joins TRBV6-6 to TRBJ2-7; TRBD1 matches 11 bases. This CDR3 contains 15 residues. Germline loops: CDR1 MNHNY, CDR2 SVGAGI (reference sequence). Losses at the gene ends were 2 bases for V and 5 bases for J; bases not matched to a gene: 5. The CDR3 protein is CASSYRGTGGNEQYF. Written as DNA, the CDR3 is TGTGCCAGCAGTTACCGTGGGACAGGGGGAAACGAGCAGTACTTC.

This clone was observed a few times. V is TRBV29-1 and J is TRBJ1-3; 9 bases fit TRBD1. This CDR3 region has 17 residues. V trimming: 6 bases; J trimming: 2 bases; junction bases outside the gene matches: 14. Germline V gene lookup returns CDR1 SQVTM and CDR2 ANQGSEA. The CDR3 protein is CSVELAVRQGAGNTIYF. DNA of the CDR3: TGCAGCGTGGAATTAGCCGTTAGACAGGGGGCTGGAAACACCATATATTTT.

This clone was observed many times. The chain links TRBV4-1 to TRBJ2-4, with a weak D call TRBD1 (6 bases). Germline CDR1 is MGHRA and CDR2 is YSYEKL. V was trimmed by 5 bases and J by 7 bases, leaving 12 bases between them. The CDR3 runs to 13 residues. CDR3 region: CASSGTRGNIQYF. In nucleotides, the CDR3 is TGCGCCAGCAGCGGTACTAGGGGGAACATTCAGTACTTC.

The chain couples TRBV7-9 to TRBJ1-1; D possibly corresponds to TRBD1 (6 bases). Trimming removed 6 bases at V and 3 bases at J, with 11 bases between. CDR3 length: 13 amino acids. From germline, CDR1 is SEHNR and CDR2 FQNEAQ (reference sequence). The CDR3 region is CASRQQGHTEAFF. Here the CDR3 DNA reads TGTGCCAGCAGACAACAGGGTCACACTGAAGCTTTCTTT.

The chain's CDR3 is CASSLSGSWGETQYF. The CDR3 DNA follows: TGTGCCAGCAGCTTAAGCGGGTCCTGGGGGGAGACCCAGTACTTC. The genes are TRBV7-9 and TRBJ2-5; D is perhaps TRBD2 (6 bases). V lost 2 bases to trimming and J lost 5 bases, with 15 bases between them. The CDR3 has 15 amino acids. CDR1 and CDR2 (germline): SEHNR, FQNEAQ (reference sequence).

J is TRBJ2-5 and V is TRBV7-3; perhaps TRBD1 as D (5 bases). The ends were cut back, 0 bases at V and 4 bases at J, with 12 bases in the middle. Germline V lookup: CDR1 SGHTA, CDR2 FQGTGA. This CDR3 is built from 15 residues. The CDR3 loop reads CASSLTGHPRETQYF. DNA of the CDR3: TGTGCCAGCAGCTTAACAGGACATCCCCGAGAGACCCAGTACTTC.